This TCR beta chain was identified in a study of blood T cell repertoires in COVID-19. About the study: The study drew acute and convalescent COVID-19 samples from the United States, Italy and Spain. PBMCs, B-cell-depleted T cells, or T cells were the source of the cDNA or gDNA that made up the material.

Authors' data handling: For nucleated cells, counts were estimated from reference gene primer amplification. The repertoire was sequenced with immunoSEQ multiplex PCR; TCRdb's copy has only in-frame clones and lacks some. For V, J and clone size, that table is used; D and trimming come from the DNA. The profile covers about 160,000 clones, with 85% appearing a single time and over 3% taken by the ten largest. This clone was observed a few times. With V trimmed by 4 bases and J by 8 bases, 2 bases remained unmatched. The germline CDR1 and CDR2 sequences are LGHDT and YNNKEL (reference sequence). The CDR3 loop spans 13 amino acids.

The source of this sequence is a human donor with acute or convalescent COVID-19. The donor label of this sample is uncertain. The chain is built from TRBV3-1 (or the pseudogene TRBV3-2) and TRBJ1-4; 9 bases map to TRBD1. Material for sequencing was peripheral blood. The CDR3 DNA follows: TGTGCCAGCAGCCCGGACAGGGGAGAAAAACTGTTTTTT. This encodes CASSPDRGEKLFF.